The clone carrying this T cell receptor beta chain was picked up a small number of times. Its antigen is unknown. These data belong to a study of T cells after yellow fever vaccination. Looking at the study overall: Any fraction with a low cell number was prepared using SMART-Seq v4 Ultra Low Input.

Study-level findings and limits: Booster sampling recovered most clones from primary vaccination (96% CD4, approximately 90% CD8). Although the secondary response was weaker, it peaked faster, at day 5 versus 15.

Between the trimmed V and J ends, which lost 3 bases and 6 bases, there was a span of 9 bases. The CDR3 has 13 residues. Germline V gene lookup returns CDR1 LGHNT and CDR2 FRNRAP. Generation of TCR cDNA used 5'RACE template switching (which added a universal primer site and UMIs). Via MiXCR, TCRdb re-called the 5' RACE reads, giving one row per CDR3 protein. The sample includes approximately 550,000 distinct CDR3 sequences, roughly 21% seen only once; the top ten take 14%. The V and J genes are TRBV12-5 and TRBJ2-4; a weak D match, TRBD2 (5 bases). The sequenced sample was PBMCs, obtained 15 days after the yellow fever booster vaccination. The receptor's source is a man aged 30 to 39 who received the YFV17D yellow fever vaccine. This CDR3 is CASGFQAGNIQYF. CDR3 in DNA: TGTGCTAGTGGTTTCCAGGCGGGAAACATTCAGTACTTC.